Below, one T cell receptor (beta chain) is given with its context. This record belongs to a study of blood T cell repertoires in COVID-19. CDR1 MNHEY and CDR2 SVGAGI come from the germline V gene. Trimming stripped 4 bases from V and 5 bases from J, with 11 bases between. The CDR3 contains 13 residues. Original data processing: For nucleated cells, counts were estimated from reference gene primer amplification. This table comes from immunoSEQ multiplex PCR, and its TCRdb copy is limited to in-frame clones, with some not included. V, J and clone size were drawn from that table, and D and trimming were deduced from the DNA. The repertoire holds under 250,000 clones, approximately 82% seen once, with about 2.5% in the top ten.

The receptor's source is a woman aged 70-85 years with active or convalescent COVID-19. J is TRBJ1-2 and V is TRBV6-5, with D perhaps matching TRBD1 (5 bases). Specimen: peripheral blood. The CDR3 DNA sequence: TGTGCCAGCAGTTTAGGACGGACATATGGCTACACCTTC. It codes for CASSLGRTYGYTF.